This T cell receptor (beta chain) comes out of a study of blood T cell repertoires in COVID-19. Overall study context: From T cells, B-cell-depleted T cells, or PBMCs came the material, which was cDNA or gDNA.

Per the original methods: It was from reference gene primer amplification that nucleated cell counts were estimated. The method was immunoSEQ multiplex PCR; TCRdb's version includes in-frame clones alone and lacks a portion of them. For V, J and clone size, that table is used; D and trimming come from the DNA. The top ten hold roughly 2.2% of the sample, which has roughly 230,000 clones, roughly 90% seen once. Germline-derived CDR1 and CDR2 are MNHEY and SMNVEV (reference sequence). Unmatched junction bases numbered 13, after V lost 4 bases and J lost 8 bases. This CDR3 comprises 16 residues. The sequence derives from a woman aged 55-75 years with COVID-19, enrolled during active disease. The chain is built from TRBV27 and TRBJ1-2, with 10 bases that match TRBD1. The sequenced sample consisted of peripheral blood. The CDR3 DNA is TGTGCCAGCAGTTCCACAGAGGGGACAGGGGTAAAGGGCTACACCTTC. This codes for CASSSTEGTGVKGYTF.